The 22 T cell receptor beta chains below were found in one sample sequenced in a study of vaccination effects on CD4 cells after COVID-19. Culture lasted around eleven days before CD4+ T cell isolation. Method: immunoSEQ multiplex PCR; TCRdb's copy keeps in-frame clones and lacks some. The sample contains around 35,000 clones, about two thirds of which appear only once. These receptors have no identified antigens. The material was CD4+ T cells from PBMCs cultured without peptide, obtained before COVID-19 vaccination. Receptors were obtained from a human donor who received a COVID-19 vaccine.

CDR3 region: CASSLGPLQQAYEQYF. The CDR3 DNA sequence: TGTGCCAGCAGCTTGGGACCGCTACAGCAGGCCTACGAGCAGTACTTC. This chain connects TRBV5-5 to TRBJ2-7; no firm D call. CDR1 is SGHKS and CDR2 is YYEKEE in the germline V gene (reference sequence). The V gene lost 0 bases and the J gene lost 2 bases, with 15 bases spanning the gap. This CDR3 spans 16 amino acids.

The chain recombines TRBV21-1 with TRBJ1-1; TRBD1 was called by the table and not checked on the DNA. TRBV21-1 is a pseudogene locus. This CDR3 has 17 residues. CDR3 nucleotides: TGTGCCAGCAGCTTACAGGGGGCGCGTGGTATGAACACTGAAGCTTTCTTT. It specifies CASSLQGARGMNTEAFF.

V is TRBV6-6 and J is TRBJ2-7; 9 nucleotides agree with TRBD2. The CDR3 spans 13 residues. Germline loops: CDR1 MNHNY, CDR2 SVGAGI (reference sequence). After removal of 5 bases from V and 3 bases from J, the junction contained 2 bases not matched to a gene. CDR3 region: CASSQTSGYEQYF. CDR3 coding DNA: TGTGCCAGCAGTCAGACTAGCGGCTACGAGCAGTACTTC.

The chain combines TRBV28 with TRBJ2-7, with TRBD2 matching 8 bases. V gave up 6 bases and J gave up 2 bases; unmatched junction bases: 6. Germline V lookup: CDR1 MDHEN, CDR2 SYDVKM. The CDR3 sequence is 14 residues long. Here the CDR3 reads CASRVPGLAYEQYF. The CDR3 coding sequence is TGTGCCAGCAGGGTACCGGGACTAGCCTACGAGCAGTACTTC.

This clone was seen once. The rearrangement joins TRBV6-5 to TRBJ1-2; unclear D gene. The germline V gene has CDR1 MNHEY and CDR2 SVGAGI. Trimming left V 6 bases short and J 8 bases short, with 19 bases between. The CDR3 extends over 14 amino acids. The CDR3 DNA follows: TGTGCCAGCAGGGACGCGGGCCGAAAGTACGGCTACACCTTC. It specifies CASRDAGRKYGYTF.

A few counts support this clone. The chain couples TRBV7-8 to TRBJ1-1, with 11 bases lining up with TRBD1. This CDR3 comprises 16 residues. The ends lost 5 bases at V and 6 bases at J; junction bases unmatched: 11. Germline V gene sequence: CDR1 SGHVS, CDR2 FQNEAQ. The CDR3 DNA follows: TGTGCCAGCAGCCCGGACAGGGGGCTCCTGGGCGCTGAAGCTTTCTTT. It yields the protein CASSPDRGLLGAEAFF.

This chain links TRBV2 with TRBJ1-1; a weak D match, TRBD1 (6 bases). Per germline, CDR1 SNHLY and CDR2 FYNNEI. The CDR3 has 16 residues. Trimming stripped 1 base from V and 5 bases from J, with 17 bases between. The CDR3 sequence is CASSEGANTGRTEAFF. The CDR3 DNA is TGTGCCAGCAGTGAAGGGGCCAACACAGGGAGGACTGAAGCTTTCTTT. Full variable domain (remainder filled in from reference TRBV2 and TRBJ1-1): EPEVTQTPSHQVTQMGQEVILRCVPISNHLYFYWYRQILGQKVEFLVSFYNNEISEKSEIFDDQFSVERPDGSNFTLKIRSTKLEDSAMYFCASSEGANTGRTEAFFGQGTRLTVV.

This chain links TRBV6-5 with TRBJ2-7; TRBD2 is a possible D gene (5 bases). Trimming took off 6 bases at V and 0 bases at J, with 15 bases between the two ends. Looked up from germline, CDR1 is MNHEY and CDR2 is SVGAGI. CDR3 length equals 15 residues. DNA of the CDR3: TGTGCCAGCAGGGAGGTCCCAAATTACTCCTACGAGCAGTACTTC. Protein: CASREVPNYSYEQYF.

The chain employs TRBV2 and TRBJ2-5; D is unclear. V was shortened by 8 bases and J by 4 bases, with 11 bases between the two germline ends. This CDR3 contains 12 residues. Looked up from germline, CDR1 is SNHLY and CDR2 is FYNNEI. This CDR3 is CASVLMGETQYF. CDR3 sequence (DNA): TGTGCCAGCGTACTAATGGGAGAGACCCAGTACTTC.

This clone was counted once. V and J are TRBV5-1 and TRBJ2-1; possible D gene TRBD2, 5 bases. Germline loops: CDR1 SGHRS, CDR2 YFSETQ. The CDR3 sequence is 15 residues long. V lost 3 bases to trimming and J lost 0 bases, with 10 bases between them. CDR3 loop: CASSSGGGSYNEQFF. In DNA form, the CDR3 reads TGCGCCAGCAGCTCCGGCGGAGGCTCCTACAATGAGCAGTTCTTC.

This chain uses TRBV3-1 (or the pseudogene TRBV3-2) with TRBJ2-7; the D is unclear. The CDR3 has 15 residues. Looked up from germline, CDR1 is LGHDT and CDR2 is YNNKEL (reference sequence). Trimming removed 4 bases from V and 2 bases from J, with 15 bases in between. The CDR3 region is CASSPETFKAYEQYF. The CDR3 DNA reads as TGTGCCAGCAGCCCAGAGACCTTCAAGGCCTACGAGCAGTACTTC.

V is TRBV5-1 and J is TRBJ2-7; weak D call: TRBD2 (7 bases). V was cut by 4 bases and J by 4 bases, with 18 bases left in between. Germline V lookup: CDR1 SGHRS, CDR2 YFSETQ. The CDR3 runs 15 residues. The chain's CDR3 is CASSDGGGGGYEQYF. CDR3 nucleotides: TGCGCCAGCAGCGACGGAGGGGGAGGGGGATACGAGCAGTACTTC.

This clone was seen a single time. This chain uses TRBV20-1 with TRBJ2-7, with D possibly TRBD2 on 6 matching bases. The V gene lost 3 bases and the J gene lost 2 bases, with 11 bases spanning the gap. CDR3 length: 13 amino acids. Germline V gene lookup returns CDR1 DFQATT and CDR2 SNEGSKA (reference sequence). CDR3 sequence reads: CSASGAGAYEQYF. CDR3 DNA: TGCAGTGCTAGTGGAGCGGGTGCCTACGAGCAGTACTTC.

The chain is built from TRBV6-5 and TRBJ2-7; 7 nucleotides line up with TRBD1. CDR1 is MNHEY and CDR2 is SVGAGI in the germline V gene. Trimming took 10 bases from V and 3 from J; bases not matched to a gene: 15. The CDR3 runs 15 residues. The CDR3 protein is CATEPTRTGGYEQYF. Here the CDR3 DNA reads TGTGCCACCGAGCCTACTAGGACAGGAGGCTACGAGCAGTACTTC.

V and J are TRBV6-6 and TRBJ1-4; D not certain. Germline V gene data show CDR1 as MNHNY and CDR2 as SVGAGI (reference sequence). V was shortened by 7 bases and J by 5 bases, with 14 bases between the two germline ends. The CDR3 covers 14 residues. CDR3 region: CASIDSSVNEKLFF. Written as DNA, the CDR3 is TGTGCCAGCATCGACTCCAGTGTCAATGAAAAACTGTTTTTT.

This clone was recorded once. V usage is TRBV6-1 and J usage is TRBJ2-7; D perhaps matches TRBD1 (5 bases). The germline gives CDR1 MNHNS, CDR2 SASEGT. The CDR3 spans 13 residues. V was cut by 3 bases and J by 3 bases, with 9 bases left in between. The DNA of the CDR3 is TGTGCCAGCAGTGAGAGGCAGGGCTACGAGCAGTACTTC. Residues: CASSERQGYEQYF.

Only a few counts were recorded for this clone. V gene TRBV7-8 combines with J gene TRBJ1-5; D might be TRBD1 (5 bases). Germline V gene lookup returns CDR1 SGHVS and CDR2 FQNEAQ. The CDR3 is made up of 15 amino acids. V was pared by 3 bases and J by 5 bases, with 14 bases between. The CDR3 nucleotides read TGTGCCAGCAGCTTTGGGCAGGGAAGGGATCAGCCCCAGCATTTT. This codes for CASSFGQGRDQPQHF.

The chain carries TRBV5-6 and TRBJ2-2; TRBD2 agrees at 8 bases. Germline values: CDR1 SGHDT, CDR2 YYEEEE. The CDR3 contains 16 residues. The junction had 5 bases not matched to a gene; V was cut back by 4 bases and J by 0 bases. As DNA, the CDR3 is TGTGCCAGCAGCCGGGGCGGGGGGCCGAACACCGGGGAGCTGTTTTTT. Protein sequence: CASSRGGGPNTGELFF.

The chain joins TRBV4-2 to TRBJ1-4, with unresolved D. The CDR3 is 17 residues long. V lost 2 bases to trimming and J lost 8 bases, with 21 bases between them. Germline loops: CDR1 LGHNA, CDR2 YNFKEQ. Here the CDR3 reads CASSQNIGWLFTEKLFF. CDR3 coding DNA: TGTGCCAGCAGCCAAAACATCGGATGGCTTTTTACCGAAAAACTGTTTTTT.

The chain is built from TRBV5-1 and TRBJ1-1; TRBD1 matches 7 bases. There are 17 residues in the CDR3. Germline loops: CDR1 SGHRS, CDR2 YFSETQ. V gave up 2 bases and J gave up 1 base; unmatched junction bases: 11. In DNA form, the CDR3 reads TGCGCCAGCAGCTTAATGTTTATCAGGGGGACGAACACTGAAGCTTTCTTT. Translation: CASSLMFIRGTNTEAFF.

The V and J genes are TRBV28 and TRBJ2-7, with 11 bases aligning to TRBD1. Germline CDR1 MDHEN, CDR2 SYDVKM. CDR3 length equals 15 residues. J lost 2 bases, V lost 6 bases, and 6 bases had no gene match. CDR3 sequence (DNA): TGTGCCAGCAGAAGCCCGGGACAGGGGGCCTACGAGCAGTACTTC. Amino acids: CASRSPGQGAYEQYF.

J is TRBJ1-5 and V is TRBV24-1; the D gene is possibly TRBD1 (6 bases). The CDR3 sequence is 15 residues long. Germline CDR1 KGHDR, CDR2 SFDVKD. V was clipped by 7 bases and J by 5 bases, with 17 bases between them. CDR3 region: CATRIGRGKDQPQHF. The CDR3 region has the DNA TGTGCCACCAGAATTGGCAGGGGTAAAGATCAGCCCCAGCATTTT.